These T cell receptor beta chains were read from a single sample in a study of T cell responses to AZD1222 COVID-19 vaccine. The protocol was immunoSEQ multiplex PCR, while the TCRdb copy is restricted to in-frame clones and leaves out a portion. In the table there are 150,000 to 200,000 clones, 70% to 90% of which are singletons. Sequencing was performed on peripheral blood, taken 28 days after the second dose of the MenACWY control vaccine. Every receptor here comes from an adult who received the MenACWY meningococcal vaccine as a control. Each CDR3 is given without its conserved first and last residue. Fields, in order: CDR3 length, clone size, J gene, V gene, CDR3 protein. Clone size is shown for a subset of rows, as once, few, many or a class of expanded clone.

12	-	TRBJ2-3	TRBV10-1	ASSEGRESDTQY
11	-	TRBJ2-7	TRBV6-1	ASSEIRDYEQY
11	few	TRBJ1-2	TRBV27	ASSFSSLNGYT
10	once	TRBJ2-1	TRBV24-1	ATARDYNEQF
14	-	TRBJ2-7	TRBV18	ASSLTGTGSSYEQY
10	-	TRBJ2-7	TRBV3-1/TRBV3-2	ASSQGGYEQY
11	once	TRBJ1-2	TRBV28	ASEPHHLGGYT
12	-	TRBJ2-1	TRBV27	ASRHYGGPNEQF
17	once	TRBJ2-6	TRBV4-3	ASSQDDRGQFSGANVLT
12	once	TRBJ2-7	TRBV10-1	ASSEFRGGYEQY
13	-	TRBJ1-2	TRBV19	ASSPLNRGDYGYT
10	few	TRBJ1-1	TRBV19	ASSIWDRAAF
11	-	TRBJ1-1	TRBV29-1	SAATDGNTEAF
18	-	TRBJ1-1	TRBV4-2	ASSQDQTGVRGVLPPEAF
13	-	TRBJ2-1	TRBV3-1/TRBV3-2	ASSQLAGDYNEQF
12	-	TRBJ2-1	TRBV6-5	ASSYPGSSNEQF
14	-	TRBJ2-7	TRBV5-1	ASTAQPTGGSYEQY
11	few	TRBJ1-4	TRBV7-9	ASSLGLGEKLF
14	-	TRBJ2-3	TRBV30	ALEGPVARSTDTQY
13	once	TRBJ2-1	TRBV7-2	ASSLDGTRGNEQF
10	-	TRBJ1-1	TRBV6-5	ASSKTGTEAF
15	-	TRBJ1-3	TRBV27	ASALTMGHYSGNTIY
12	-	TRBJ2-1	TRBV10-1	ASSESGGWGEQF
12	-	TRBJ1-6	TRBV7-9	ASRAGTDNSPLH
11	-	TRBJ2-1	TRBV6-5	ASSNGPYNEQF
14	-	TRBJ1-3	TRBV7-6	ASSSGTAFSGNTIY
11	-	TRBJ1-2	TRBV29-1	SVPIQGIQGYT
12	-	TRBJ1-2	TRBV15	ATSNRDRAIGYT
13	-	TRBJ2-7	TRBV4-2	ASSQASAGNYEQY
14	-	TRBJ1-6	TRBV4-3	ASSQELVSYNSPLH
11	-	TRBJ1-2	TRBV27	ASSPTGGYGYT
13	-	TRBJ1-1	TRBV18	ASSPNREANTEAF
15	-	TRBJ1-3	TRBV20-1	SARGPGHSEPGNTIY
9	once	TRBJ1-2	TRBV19	ASSIDLGYT
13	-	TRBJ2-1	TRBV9	ASSEGLAGRYEQF
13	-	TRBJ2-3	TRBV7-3	ASSPGRDFTDTQY